A single sample is the source of the 26 T cell receptor beta chains below, sequenced in a study of control samples from healthy donors and cancer patients. Sequencing used immunoSEQ multiplex PCR; TCRdb keeps in-frame clones, though not all of them. The table lists about 150,000 clones, around 95% of them singletons, with approximately 6.1% in the top ten. Sequencing was carried out using blood. These receptors all come from a man aged 40-55 years in good health.

The gene calls are TRBV6-5 and TRBJ2-1; no definite D call. V lost 6 bases to trimming and J lost 0 bases, with 6 bases between them. This CDR3 region has 13 residues. Germline V lookup: CDR1 MNHEY, CDR2 SVGAGI. The CDR3 sequence is CASRGSSYNEQFF. CDR3 in DNA: TGTGCCAGCAGGGGAAGCTCCTACAATGAGCAGTTCTTC.

V and J are TRBV21-1 and TRBJ1-5. TRBV21-1 is a recognized pseudogene. The CDR3 covers 20 residues. The CDR3 spells CASSGSEVAVIPPNNQPQHF. CDR3 nucleotides: TGTGCCAGCAGCGGATCAGAAGTCGCGGTCATTCCCCCCAACAATCAGCCCCAGCATTTT.

CDR3 amino acids: CASSYRGSNQPQHF. For the CDR3, the DNA is TGTGCCAGCAGTTACCGAGGTAGCAATCAGCCCCAGCATTTT. The genes are TRBV6-5 and TRBJ1-5; no reliable D call. The CDR3 has 14 amino acids. V was pared by 2 bases and J by 0 bases, with 5 bases between. CDR1 is MNHEY, CDR2 SVGAGI, per germline.

The chain uses TRBV7-2 and TRBJ2-3; no clear D gene. This CDR3 is built from 16 residues. Per germline, CDR1 SGHTA and CDR2 FQGNSA. The germline V and J ends were trimmed by 2 bases and 0 bases, with 12 bases remaining between them. The CDR3 protein is CASSLNAGASTDTQYF. The CDR3 bases are TGTGCCAGCAGCTTAAATGCAGGAGCTAGCACAGATACGCAGTATTTT.

This clone was recorded once. The chain joins TRBV5-1 to TRBJ1-1, with D possibly matching TRBD1 (5 bases). Deletions cut 6 bases from V and 1 base from J, with 13 bases between. CDR1 is SGHRS and CDR2 is YFSETQ in the germline V gene. CDR3 length: 14 residues. Written as DNA, the CDR3 is TGCGCCAGCAAAGACAGCCTGGGGAACACTGAAGCTTTCTTT. Encoded protein: CASKDSLGNTEAFF.

This chain connects TRBV6-5 to TRBJ2-1, with TRBD2 identical over 14 bases. Looked up from germline, CDR1 is MNHEY and CDR2 is SVGAGI. Trimming at V came to 7 bases and at J to 12 bases, leaving 2 bases not matched to a gene. The CDR3 is made up of 12 amino acids. For the CDR3, the DNA is TGTGCCAGCATGGGGACTAGCGGGGGGCAGTTCTTC. It translates to CASMGTSGGQFF.

This clone has just one count. V gene TRBV9 combines with J gene TRBJ2-3; 8 nucleotides line up with TRBD1. The CDR3 is 16 amino acids. The V gene's germline CDR1 is SGDLS and CDR2 YYNGEE. Trimming at V came to 4 bases and at J to 0 bases, leaving 7 bases not matched to a gene. The CDR3 region has the DNA TGTGCCAGCAGCTCGAGGACAGGGTATAGCACAGATACGCAGTATTTT. Encoded protein: CASSSRTGYSTDTQYF.

The count of this clone is one. This specimen includes other DNA sequences encoding the same CDR3. The chain carries TRBV7-9 and TRBJ2-5; D is perhaps TRBD2 (6 bases). Germline CDR1 is SEHNR and CDR2 is FQNEAQ (reference sequence). The CDR3 has 16 residues. Trimming stripped 9 bases from V and 8 bases from J, with 28 bases between. The CDR3 region is CASSTNSGQLVVTQYF. The CDR3 bases are TGTGCCAGTAGCACCAATAGCGGACAACTGGTCGTAACCCAGTACTTC.

The rearrangement links TRBV19 to TRBJ2-6; D possibly corresponds to TRBD1 (7 bases). The CDR3 has 16 amino acids. The germline V gene has CDR1 LNHDA and CDR2 SQIVND (reference sequence). Trimming removed 5 bases at V and 2 bases at J, with 13 bases between. The chain's CDR3 is CASSLQGGAGANVLTF. The CDR3 nucleotides are TGTGCCAGTAGTCTTCAGGGGGGCGCTGGGGCCAACGTCCTGACTTTC.

V gene TRBV7-2 combines with J gene TRBJ1-3; a possible D gene is TRBD1 (5 bases). V dropped 2 bases and J dropped 4 bases, with 12 bases sitting between them. The V gene's germline CDR1 is SGHTA and CDR2 FQGNSA. The CDR3 extends over 15 amino acids. For the CDR3, the DNA is TGTGCCAGCAGCTTACCAGGGTCGGGAGGAAACACCATATATTTT. Its translation is CASSLPGSGGNTIYF.

As concerns this clone: The sample holds other DNA sequences that translate to the same CDR3. V gene TRBV20-1 combines with J gene TRBJ2-3; 8 bases are shared with TRBD2. J lost 1 base, V lost 3 bases, and 0 bases had no gene match. CDR3 length: 13 residues. The germline V gene has CDR1 DFQATT and CDR2 SNEGSKA (reference sequence). The CDR3 region is CSASSGGTDTQYF. The CDR3 DNA sequence: TGCAGTGCTAGTAGCGGGGGCACAGATACGCAGTATTTT.

The chain links TRBV3-1 (or the pseudogene TRBV3-2) to TRBJ1-2, with D perhaps TRBD1 (5 bases). The CDR3 contains 14 residues. Trimming removed 0 bases at V and 7 bases at J, with 12 bases between. Germline V CDR1 and CDR2: LGHDT, YNNKEL (reference sequence). The CDR3 reads CASSQDIREGGYTF. The CDR3 coding sequence is TGTGCCAGCAGCCAAGATATCAGGGAAGGTGGCTACACCTTC.

The chain joins TRBV6-5 to TRBJ1-4, with TRBD1 as a possible D gene (6 bases). The CDR3 totals 14 residues. Trimming took off 5 bases at V and 7 bases at J, with 14 bases between the two ends. Germline V gene sequence: CDR1 MNHEY, CDR2 SVGAGI. CDR3 sequence: CASSRTGSGEKLFF. In DNA, the CDR3 is TGTGCCAGCAGTAGAACAGGGAGTGGTGAAAAACTGTTTTTT.

CDR3: CASSLRPNTGELFF. DNA for the CDR3: TGTGCCAGCAGTTTACGACCTAACACCGGGGAGCTGTTTTTT. The chain couples TRBV27 to TRBJ2-2; D is undetermined. Germline CDR1 reads MNHEY; CDR2 reads SMNVEV (reference sequence). The CDR3 is made up of 14 amino acids. The V gene lost 2 bases and the J gene lost 2 bases, with 6 bases spanning the gap.

This chain joins TRBV6-5 and TRBJ2-7; D unclear. V shed 6 bases and J shed 4 bases, with 7 bases lying between them. The CDR3 totals 11 residues. Germline V gene sequence: CDR1 MNHEY, CDR2 SVGAGI. Written as DNA, the CDR3 is TGTGCCAGCAGAGACCGTTACGAGCAGTACTTC. Its protein product is CASRDRYEQYF.

The chain has TRBV10-1 and TRBJ1-1; unclear D gene. There are 14 residues in the CDR3. Germline CDR1 WNHNN, CDR2 SYGVQD (reference sequence). Trimming shortened V by 6 bases and J by 4 bases, and 15 bases separated the two germline ends. The CDR3 reads CASSVGRSSTEAFF. The CDR3, as DNA: TGCGCCAGCAGCGTAGGACGGTCTTCCACTGAAGCTTTCTTT.

The rearrangement links TRBV9 to TRBJ1-5; 7 bases align to TRBD1. Germline CDR1 and CDR2: SGDLS and YYNGEE. Losses at the gene ends were 2 bases for V and 0 bases for J; bases not matched to a gene: 8. CDR3 length equals 17 residues. The CDR3 DNA reads as TGTGCCAGCAGCGTTTCGGACAGGCTTTATAGCAATCAGCCCCAGCATTTT. As protein: CASSVSDRLYSNQPQHF.

V gene TRBV4-1 combines with J gene TRBJ2-3; unclear D gene. The CDR3 spans 13 residues. Trimming left V 4 bases short and J 7 bases short, with 12 bases between. Germline CDR1 reads MGHRA; CDR2 reads YSYEKL. CDR3 protein: CASSPPDHHTQYF. The CDR3 DNA follows: TGCGCCAGCAGCCCTCCCGACCACCATACGCAGTATTTT.

The rearrangement uses TRBV11-2 and TRBJ2-5, with 7 bases identical to TRBD1. The CDR3 is 13 residues long. CDR1 is SGHAT and CDR2 is FQNNGV in the germline V gene. V lost 5 bases and J lost 4; bases outside the gene matches: 4. In DNA form, the CDR3 reads TGTGCCAGCAGCCCAGACAGGGCAGAGACCCAGTACTTC. It yields the protein CASSPDRAETQYF.

This chain's CDR3 is CAWSQGAITEAFF. The CDR3 DNA is TGTGCCTGGAGCCAGGGGGCAATCACTGAAGCTTTCTTT. The chain uses TRBV30 and TRBJ1-1, with 8 bases matching TRBD1. The CDR3 covers 13 residues. Per the germline V gene, CDR1 is GTSNPN and CDR2 is SVGIG (reference sequence). V lost 3 bases and J lost 4; bases outside the gene matches: 4.

The CDR3 DNA reads TGTGCCAGCTCACGGGACCAGGGGGGCTACACCTTC. Translated: CASSRDQGGYTF. The chain is built from TRBV18 and TRBJ1-2; tentatively, D is TRBD1 (6 bases). Germline CDR1 reads KGHSH; CDR2 reads LQKENI. The CDR3 sequence is 12 residues long. V was trimmed by 4 bases and J by 8 bases, leaving 11 bases between them.

The V gene is TRBV3-1 (or the pseudogene TRBV3-2), the J gene TRBJ2-7, with D unresolved. Trimming removed 0 bases at V and 1 base at J, with 4 bases between. The CDR3 sequence is 13 residues long. In germline, CDR1 is LGHDT, CDR2 YNNKEL (reference sequence). The CDR3 region is CASSQDLSYEQYF. DNA for the CDR3: TGTGCCAGCAGCCAAGATCTGTCCTACGAGCAGTACTTC.

V is TRBV4-1 and J is TRBJ1-5, with D hard to call. V gave up 1 base and J gave up 7 bases, with 8 bases separating them. From germline, CDR1 is MGHRA and CDR2 YSYEKL. CDR3 length: 13 amino acids. CDR3 amino acids: CASSQGLGQPQHF. CDR3 coding DNA: TGCGCCAGCAGCCAAGGTTTAGGCCAGCCCCAGCATTTT.

The J gene is TRBJ1-6, the V gene TRBV6-6; TRBD1 aligns across 9 bases. Unmatched junction bases numbered 4, after V lost 5 bases and J lost 5 bases. The CDR3 runs 15 residues. Germline CDR1 MNHNY, CDR2 SVGAGI (reference sequence). In nucleotides, the CDR3 is TGTGCCAGCAGTATACAGGGGGCGGATAATTCACCCCTCCACTTT. It yields the protein CASSIQGADNSPLHF.

J is TRBJ2-7 and V is TRBV6-5; TRBD1 is a possible D gene (6 bases). With 2 bases removed from V and 1 base from J, the gap between germline ends came to 9 bases. This CDR3 contains 14 residues. Germline assignment: CDR1 MNHEY and CDR2 SVGAGI. The CDR3 DNA is TGTGCCAGCAGTTACGTGCAGGGGTCCTACGAGCAGTACTTC. It translates to CASSYVQGSYEQYF.

The V and J genes are TRBV27 and TRBJ2-7, with D maybe TRBD1 (6 bases). The CDR3 loop spans 13 amino acids. Germline CDR1 is MNHEY and CDR2 is SMNVEV (reference sequence). V lost 3 bases, J lost 1 base, and 7 bases lay in between. The CDR3 nucleotides read TGTGCCAGCAGTTTGGGGGCTTCCTACGAGCAGTACTTC. Translated: CASSLGASYEQYF.